Following are 25 T cell receptor beta chains from one sample sequenced in a study of blood T cell repertoires in COVID-19. Assay: immunoSEQ multiplex PCR; the TCRdb copy retains only in-frame clones and omits some. Found here are 450,000 to 600,000 clones, roughly 90% of them singletons; the top ten hold 0.7%. The sequencing sample was made of PBMCs or T cells enriched from blood (not recorded which). The receptors derive from a woman between 18 and 30 years old who had recovered from COVID-19.

The rearrangement uses TRBV15 and TRBJ1-2; D is unresolved. The CDR3 is 16 residues long. Per the germline V gene, CDR1 is LNHNV and CDR2 is YYDKDF (reference sequence). Trimming left V 0 bases short and J 4 bases short, with 15 bases between. The CDR3 DNA is TGTGCCACCAGCAGAGACAGAGCACGGGAACTCTATGGCTACACCTTC. This encodes CATSRDRARELYGYTF.

This rearrangement joins TRBV2 to TRBJ1-2, with a possible D match to TRBD1 (5 bases). V lost 0 bases and J lost 5, with 10 bases in between. The CDR3 extends over 14 amino acids. In germline, CDR1 is SNHLY, CDR2 FYNNEI. The CDR3 region is CASSEAQGLYGYTF. The CDR3 DNA sequence: TGTGCCAGCAGTGAAGCGCAGGGTTTGTATGGCTACACCTTC.

This chain joins TRBV6-5 and TRBJ1-2, with a weak D call TRBD1 (6 bases). Trimming shortened V by 5 bases and J by 3 bases, and 16 bases separated the two germline ends. CDR3 size: 15 residues. The germline V gene encodes CDR1 MNHEY and CDR2 SVGAGI. CDR3 amino acids: CASSPGTLTYYGYTF. The CDR3 coding sequence is TGTGCCAGCAGTCCTGGGACACTTACTTACTATGGCTACACCTTC.

The chain combines TRBV11-2 with TRBJ1-2; D is ambiguous. V lost 4 bases and J lost 8, with 20 bases in between. The CDR3 is 15 residues long. Germline loops: CDR1 SGHAT, CDR2 FQNNGV. Written as DNA, the CDR3 is TGTGCCAGCAGCTCCATTCGAGAGCCTGGTAACGGCTACACCTTC. Its protein product is CASSSIREPGNGYTF.

The chain carries TRBV2 and TRBJ1-3, with D unresolved. Germline V lookup: CDR1 SNHLY, CDR2 FYNNEI. V was cut by 1 base and J by 0 bases, with 7 bases left in between. The CDR3 runs to 15 residues. The CDR3 protein is CASSEGAGSGNTIYF. In DNA form, the CDR3 reads TGTGCCAGCAGTGAAGGGGCAGGCTCTGGAAACACCATATATTTT.

Concerning this clone: Within the sample, other DNA sequences also encode this same CDR3. CDR3 nucleotide sequence: TGTGCCAGTAGTATGGGGACAGGCTCCTACGAGCAGTACTTC. Translating it yields CASSMGTGSYEQYF. The rearrangement uses TRBV19 and TRBJ2-7, with 8 positions matching TRBD1. The CDR3 runs 14 residues. Trimming at V came to 3 bases and at J to 0 bases, leaving 1 base not matched to a gene. Germline values: CDR1 LNHDA, CDR2 SQIVND (reference sequence).

This clone was counted only a few times. The J gene is TRBJ2-6, the V gene TRBV9; the D is unclear. V was cut by 0 bases and J by 0 bases, with 13 bases left in between. Per the germline V gene, CDR1 is SGDLS and CDR2 is YYNGEE. The CDR3 sequence is 18 residues long. The CDR3: CASSVDPVTSSGANVLTF. The CDR3 DNA reads as TGTGCCAGCAGCGTAGACCCCGTAACGAGCTCTGGGGCCAACGTCCTGACTTTC.

This sequence joins TRBV3-1 (or the pseudogene TRBV3-2) and TRBJ1-1; 8 bases map to TRBD1. V shed 8 bases, J shed 11 bases, and the junction held 16 bases outside the gene matches. CDR3 size: 14 residues. Germline CDR1 and CDR2: LGHDT and YNNKEL (reference sequence). In nucleotides, the CDR3 is TGTGCCAGCGGCGAGGACAGGGAAGTCCCCGCGGCTTTCTTT. Amino acid sequence: CASGEDREVPAAFF.

The chain is built from TRBV18 and TRBJ1-1; TRBD1 aligns across 8 bases. Unmatched junction bases numbered 7, after V lost 1 base and J lost 3 bases. The CDR3 consists of 16 residues. In germline, CDR1 is KGHSH, CDR2 LQKENI. The CDR3 reads CASSPRQGKSYTEAFF. As DNA, the CDR3 is TGTGCCAGCTCACCACGACAGGGGAAGAGCTACACTGAAGCTTTCTTT.

The chain recombines TRBV19 with TRBJ2-7; D may be TRBD1 (5 bases). The V and J ends lost 2 bases and 2 bases respectively, with 13 bases between them. The CDR3 consists of 15 residues. Germline V gene lookup returns CDR1 LNHDA and CDR2 SQIVND (reference sequence). CDR3 sequence: CASSIRTGPAYEQYF. The CDR3, as DNA: TGTGCCAGTAGTATAAGAACAGGACCAGCCTACGAGCAGTACTTC.

DNA of the CDR3: TGTGCCAGCACAGGGTTCTCTGGAAACACCATATATTTT. It specifies CASTGFSGNTIYF. The J gene is TRBJ1-3, the V gene TRBV2, with TRBD1 as a possible D gene (5 bases). CDR1 is SNHLY, CDR2 FYNNEI, per germline. The CDR3 is made up of 13 amino acids. V lost 7 bases and J lost 0, with 7 bases in between.

The CDR3 bases are TGTGCCAGCAGTTTATACGAATCAGGACACTCAAACGAGCAGTACTTC. This sequence encodes CASSLYESGHSNEQYF. The gene calls are TRBV28 and TRBJ2-7, with D possibly being TRBD1 (5 bases). Germline V lookup: CDR1 MDHEN, CDR2 SYDVKM. V lost 1 base, J lost 5 bases, and 18 bases lay in between. This CDR3 has 16 residues. The variable domain in full, with the rest retrieved from reference TRBV28 and TRBJ2-7, is DVKVTQSSRYLVKRTGEKVFLECVQDMDHENMFWYRQDPGLGLRLIYFSYDVKMKEKGDIPEGYSVSREKKERFSLILESASTNQTSMYLCASSLYESGHSNEQYFGPGTRLTVT.

The V and J genes are TRBV30 and TRBJ1-3; D may be TRBD1 (6 bases). Germline CDR1 and CDR2: GTSNPN and SVGIG (reference sequence). Between the trimmed V and J ends, which lost 5 bases and 4 bases, there was a span of 12 bases. The CDR3 has 13 amino acids. CDR3 protein: CAWSPTGGNTIYF. The CDR3 bases are TGTGCCTGGTCCCCGACAGGAGGAAACACCATATATTTT.

This rearrangement joins TRBV4-1 to TRBJ2-3, with a weak D call TRBD1 (5 bases). The length of the CDR3 is 15 residues. CDR1 is MGHRA and CDR2 is YSYEKL in the germline V gene. Trimming removed 4 bases at V and 3 bases at J, with 14 bases between. The CDR3 bases are TGCGCCAGCAGCCGGGGCCATCCGTCTACAGATACGCAGTATTTT. The encoded protein is CASSRGHPSTDTQYF.

The genes are TRBV21-1 and TRBJ1-6; TRBD1, as called in the table, went unchecked against the DNA. TRBV21-1 is reported as a pseudogene. CDR3 size: 14 residues. The CDR3 DNA is TGTGCCAGCAGCAAAGTTCCAAACAGTTCACCCCTCCACTTT. It codes for CASSKVPNSSPLHF.

In this sample, this clone turned up a few times. The chain combines TRBV5-4 with TRBJ1-2; D not certain. V was pared by 0 bases and J by 8 bases, with 17 bases between. The CDR3 has 15 residues. CDR1 and CDR2 (germline): SGHNT, YYREEE (reference sequence). The CDR3 DNA sequence: TGTGCCAGCAGCTTGGATTCAGGAATAACAAGCGGCTACACCTTC. Its protein is CASSLDSGITSGYTF.

The genes are TRBV4-1 and TRBJ2-7; D remains ambiguous. The V gene's germline CDR1 is MGHRA and CDR2 YSYEKL. Deletions cut 0 bases from V and 3 bases from J, with 27 bases between. The CDR3 has 20 residues. The CDR3 DNA is TGCGCCAGCAGCCAAGAGGGCCCCCCGACCTCCGCCTCCCCTGGCTACGAGCAGTACTTC. This codes for CASSQEGPPTSASPGYEQYF.

This chain's CDR3 is CASSLFRAGNTIYF. CDR3 bases: TGTGCCAGCAGCTTATTCCGCGCGGGAAACACCATATATTTT. The rearrangement joins TRBV11-2 to TRBJ1-3; D gene ambiguous. Trimming removed 2 bases from V and 4 bases from J, with 9 bases in between. This CDR3 is built from 14 residues. Germline CDR1 is SGHAT and CDR2 is FQNNGV.

This sequence joins TRBV5-4 and TRBJ1-1; D uncertain. This CDR3 has 14 residues. Between the trimmed V and J ends, which lost 4 bases and 0 bases, there was a span of 10 bases. Germline V CDR1 and CDR2: SGHNT, YYREEE (reference sequence). CDR3 amino acids: CASSPGLLNTEAFF. CDR3 DNA: TGTGCCAGCAGCCCTGGACTCCTGAACACTGAAGCTTTCTTT.

The rearrangement joins TRBV2 to TRBJ2-7; tentatively, D is TRBD2 (6 bases). V lost 4 bases, J lost 1 base, and 11 bases lay in between. Germline values: CDR1 SNHLY, CDR2 FYNNEI. CDR3 size: 14 residues. CDR3 protein: CASSGRGTSYEQYF. The CDR3, as DNA: TGTGCCAGCAGTGGGAGGGGTACTTCCTACGAGCAGTACTTC.

The gene calls are TRBV19 and TRBJ1-1; D gene unclear. V was trimmed by 6 bases and J by 2 bases, leaving 13 bases between them. There are 14 residues in the CDR3. The germline V gene encodes CDR1 LNHDA and CDR2 SQIVND (reference sequence). The CDR3 region has the DNA TGTGCCAGTAGCTTTACAGTGTTAAACACTGAAGCTTTCTTT. This gives the protein CASSFTVLNTEAFF.

This clone was detected once. The chain is built from TRBV2 and TRBJ2-3; 8 bases map to TRBD1. Germline V lookup: CDR1 SNHLY, CDR2 FYNNEI. Trimming cost V 3 bases and J 3 bases; bases outside gene matches: 11. The CDR3 consists of 17 residues. CDR3 sequence reads: CASSDSPGTGLTDTQYF. The CDR3 region has the DNA TGTGCCAGCAGTGACTCTCCGGGGACAGGATTAACAGATACGCAGTATTTT.

This chain joins TRBV4-1 and TRBJ2-3; 9 nucleotides match TRBD2. V lost 1 base to trimming and J lost 2 bases; unmatched junction nucleotides: 7. Germline loops: CDR1 MGHRA, CDR2 YSYEKL. This CDR3 is 17 amino acids long. CDR3 bases: TGCGCCAGCAGCCAAGTCTTTTCTAGCGGGGTCACAGATACGCAGTATTTT. This codes for CASSQVFSSGVTDTQYF.

The chain combines TRBV4-1 with TRBJ1-1; 7 bases map to TRBD1. After removal of 4 bases from V and 0 bases from J, the junction contained 5 bases not matched to a gene. CDR3 length: 15 amino acids. Germline V CDR1 and CDR2: MGHRA, YSYEKL. The CDR3 spells CASSPRQGMNTEAFF. Here the CDR3 DNA reads TGCGCCAGCAGCCCACGACAGGGAATGAACACTGAAGCTTTCTTT.

This chain uses TRBV18 with TRBJ1-1, with 10 bases matching TRBD1. The CDR3 sequence is 15 residues long. V was clipped by 1 base and J by 4 bases; unmatched bases: 3. Germline CDR1 reads KGHSH; CDR2 reads LQKENI. The CDR3 protein is CASSPLGQGGTEAFF. In nucleotides, the CDR3 is TGTGCCAGCTCACCACTTGGACAGGGGGGCACTGAAGCTTTCTTT.